This T cell receptor beta chain was profiled in a study of PD-1 blockade in classical Hodgkin lymphoma. Whole-study findings and limits: In newly diagnosed patients, baseline TCR diversity was reportedly below that of healthy donors. There was a significant rise in CD4+ TCR diversity by C4D1, with no such rise for CD8+. Whoever responded completely had baseline diversity much like that seen in newly diagnosed patients. Exclusion was the outcome for patients who began nivolumab under 1 year after ASCT.

This CDR3 spans 12 amino acids. The germline V gene has CDR1 LNHDA and CDR2 SQIVND (reference sequence). The ends were cut back, 6 bases at V and 6 bases at J, with 10 bases in the middle. About this clone: Its specificity is unknown.

Data came from immunoSEQ multiplex PCR; TCRdb stores just in-frame clones and leaves some out. The sample yields 40,000 to 60,000 clones, 73% seen once. After autologous stem cell transplantation all patients relapsed, and prior brentuximab vedotin exposure differed between cohorts. This TCR came from a human donor with classical Hodgkin lymphoma. J is TRBJ2-3 and V is TRBV19; D ambiguous. Specimen: peripheral blood mononuclear cells (PBMCs), collected before the second cycle of nivolumab. The CDR3 nucleotides read TGTGCCAGTAGCCAGGTTTGGGATACGCAGTATTTT. This gives the protein CASSQVWDTQYF.